The 30 T cell receptor beta chains listed next were all sequenced from one sample in a study of CD8 T cells in ankylosing spondylitis. Study-level findings and limits: Blood from ankylosing spondylitis patients appeared to carry a characteristic eight-variant TCR beta motif.

For these TCRs, the target antigens are not known. One entry per CDR3 protein, called by TCRdb with MiXCR from the 5' RACE reads. The sample yields under 250,000 distinct CDR3 sequences, approximately 7.3% seen once. The material sequenced was blood, either unsorted or a sorted T cell fraction (not recorded which). All receptors derive from a male donor with ankylosing spondylitis.

This clonotype showed up many times. V usage is TRBV10-3 and J usage is TRBJ2-7, with 7 bases matching TRBD1. The CDR3 runs to 14 residues. The V segment lost 8 bases and the J segment 4 bases; nucleotides outside the gene matches: 11. In germline, CDR1 is ENHRY, CDR2 SYGVKD. Here the CDR3 reads CAIDSTGSLYEQYF. The CDR3, as DNA: TGTGCCATCGACTCGACAGGGAGTTTGTACGAGCAGTACTTC.

At least ten counts were recorded for this clonotype. The chain carries TRBV28 and TRBJ2-1; the match to TRBD1 covers 9 bases. Germline trimming cut 7 bases from V and 6 bases from J; bases unmatched to any gene: 7. CDR3 size: 14 residues. Germline V lookup: CDR1 MDHEN, CDR2 SYDVKM. The CDR3: CASKTDRGPNEQFF. As DNA, the CDR3 is TGTGCCAGCAAAACGGACAGGGGACCCAATGAGCAGTTCTTC.

This clonotype has ten or more counts. The chain recombines TRBV4-3 with TRBJ2-7; no reliable D call. The CDR3 has 15 residues. Germline V gene sequence: CDR1 LGHNA, CDR2 YSLEER. Trimming removed 1 base at V and 3 bases at J, with 13 bases between. In DNA, the CDR3 is TGCGCCAGCAGCCAAGCATCCAGTACGCTCTACGAGCAGTACTTC. As protein: CASSQASSTLYEQYF.

This clonotype was counted at least ten times. The V call is TRBV10-3, the J call TRBJ2-1, with TRBD1 identical over 7 bases. CDR3 length equals 13 residues. The V and J ends lost 3 bases and 4 bases, in that order; junction bases with no gene match: 0. CDR1 ENHRY and CDR2 SYGVKD come from the germline V gene. CDR3 DNA: TGTGCCATCAGTGAACAGGGGTACAATGAGCAGTTCTTC. Protein sequence: CAISEQGYNEQFF.

This clonotype has a handful of counts. The rearrangement uses TRBV10-3 and TRBJ1-1; 7 bases are a match to TRBD1. Per germline, CDR1 ENHRY and CDR2 SYGVKD. With V trimmed by 6 bases and J by 0 bases, 4 bases remained unmatched. This CDR3 has 14 amino acids. The CDR3 nucleotides read TGTGCCATCAGACAGGGGCTCATGAACACTGAAGCTTTCTTT. Translating gives CAIRQGLMNTEAFF.

This clonotype appeared a few times. This chain links TRBV12-3 or TRBV12-4 with TRBJ2-2; the match to TRBD2 covers 11 bases. Trimming took 6 bases from V and 4 from J; bases not matched to a gene: 4. This CDR3 has 15 residues. The CDR3 spells CASRKLAGVTGELFF. DNA for the CDR3: TGTGCCAGCAGGAAACTAGCGGGAGTCACCGGGGAGCTGTTTTTT.

This clonotype appeared many times. The chain has TRBV5-1 and TRBJ1-3, with D tentatively TRBD1 (5 bases). CDR1 is SGHRS, CDR2 YFSETQ, per germline. The CDR3 has 17 amino acids. Trimming shortened V by 0 bases and J by 2 bases, and 15 bases separated the two germline ends. The CDR3, as DNA: TGCGCCAGCAGCTTGGTTCGGGGCCCCAGGGCTGGAAACACCATATATTTT. Protein sequence: CASSLVRGPRAGNTIYF.

Ten or more counts support this clonotype. The rearrangement uses TRBV7-2 and TRBJ1-2; weak D call: TRBD1 (5 bases). In germline, CDR1 is SGHTA, CDR2 FQGNSA. This CDR3 region has 17 residues. The V end lost 3 bases, the J end lost 7 bases, and 24 bases lay between the germline ends. The CDR3: CASSFSPLWRGRRGYTF. For the CDR3, the DNA is TGTGCCAGCAGCTTCTCTCCCCTATGGCGGGGGAGGCGTGGCTACACCTTC.

This clonotype was found many times. The chain is built from TRBV20-1 and TRBJ2-7; maybe TRBD1 (6 bases). The germline V gene has CDR1 DFQATT and CDR2 SNEGSKA (reference sequence). V was trimmed by 8 bases and J by 1 base, leaving 18 bases between them. The CDR3 contains 14 residues. CDR3 protein: CSTKYWTESYEQYF. The CDR3 DNA sequence: TGCAGTACGAAGTATTGGACAGAGTCCTACGAGCAGTACTTC.

This chain uses TRBV4-2 with TRBJ2-5, with TRBD2 matching over 7 bases. Unmatched junction bases numbered 0, after V lost 5 bases and J lost 3 bases. The V gene's germline CDR1 is LGHNA and CDR2 YNFKEQ. The CDR3 sequence is 12 residues long. The chain's CDR3 is CASSGGEETQYF. The CDR3 DNA is TGTGCCAGCAGCGGGGGGGAAGAGACCCAGTACTTC.

This clonotype was found many times. The chain recombines TRBV5-6 with TRBJ2-1; 8 bases line up with TRBD2. This CDR3 spans 15 amino acids. Germline CDR1 and CDR2: SGHDT and YYEEEE. J gave up 7 bases and V 0 bases, and 6 bases lay outside the gene matches. CDR3 in amino acids: CASSLGGGRKNEQFF. In nucleotides, the CDR3 is TGTGCCAGCAGCTTGGGCGGGGGGAGGAAAAATGAGCAGTTCTTC.

This chain uses TRBV7-9 with TRBJ2-7, with 7 bases fitting TRBD2. Unmatched junction bases numbered 7, after V lost 2 bases and J lost 3 bases. CDR1 is SEHNR, CDR2 FQNEAQ, per germline (reference sequence). The CDR3 sequence is 15 residues long. The DNA of the CDR3 is TGTGCCAGCAGCTTACCTGCTAGCGGAGACTACGAGCAGTACTTC. As protein: CASSLPASGDYEQYF.

In this sample, this clonotype turned up a few times. This chain's CDR3 is CATSDVWGDEQFF. The DNA of the CDR3 is TGTGCCACCAGTGATGTGTGGGGAGATGAGCAGTTCTTC. This chain joins TRBV24-1 and TRBJ2-1; D is perhaps TRBD2 (5 bases). The CDR3 length is 13 residues. V lost 3 bases and J lost 8, with 10 bases in between. CDR1 and CDR2 (germline): KGHDR, SFDVKD.

This clonotype was seen many times. The chain has TRBV6-1 and TRBJ2-7; no clear D gene. The CDR3 covers 10 residues. Trimming removed 8 bases from V and 7 bases from J, with 9 bases in between. Germline CDR1 and CDR2: MNHNS and SASEGT. The CDR3 loop is CASRRGEQYF. CDR3 bases: TGTGCCAGCCGTAGAGGAGAGCAGTACTTC.

The chain carries TRBV9 and TRBJ2-1; D may be TRBD2 (7 bases). CDR1 SGDLS and CDR2 YYNGEE come from the germline V gene. The CDR3 loop spans 14 amino acids. V was pared by 0 bases and J by 5 bases, with 9 bases between. This chain's CDR3 is CASSVGGGDNEQFF. DNA of the CDR3: TGTGCCAGCAGCGTAGGAGGGGGGGACAATGAGCAGTTCTTC.

This clonotype was found many times. The chain couples TRBV7-2 to TRBJ1-1; maybe TRBD1 (5 bases). V lost 4 bases, J lost 1 base, and 13 bases lay in between. Per germline, CDR1 SGHTA and CDR2 FQGNSA. This CDR3 has 15 residues. The CDR3 spells CASSSDRNKNTEAFF. The CDR3 DNA sequence: TGTGCCAGCAGCTCCGACAGAAACAAGAACACTGAAGCTTTCTTT.

This clonotype was counted at least ten times. The limits of the CDR3 on the DNA are not certain, so only TCRdb's listed CDR3 is given. V is TRBV20-1 and J is TRBJ2-5; the table assigns TRBD2, which was not confirmed against the DNA. Germline CDR1 reads DFQATT; CDR2 reads SNEGSKA (reference sequence). Both ends counted, the CDR3 spans 18 residues. This CDR3 is CSASGIFVQLADRLTQYF.

This clonotype occurred a few times. CDR3 in DNA: TGTGCCAGCAGCTTAGACGTCCTGGGGAAAAAAGGCGGCGAGCAGTACTTC. This encodes CASSLDVLGKKGGEQYF. The gene calls are TRBV11-2 and TRBJ2-7; D remains unclear. V was trimmed by 0 bases and J by 6 bases, leaving 21 bases between them. Germline CDR1 is SGHAT and CDR2 is FQNNGV. This CDR3 is 17 amino acids long. The whole variable domain, remainder taken from reference TRBV11-2 and TRBJ2-7, is EAGVAQSPRYKIIEKRQSVAFWCNPISGHATLYWYQQILGQGPKLLIQFQNNGVVDDSQLPKDRFSAERLKGVDSTLKIQPAKLEDSAVYLCASSLDVLGKKGGEQYFGPGTRLTVT.

This clonotype was seen ten or more times. The V call is TRBV12-3 or TRBV12-4, the J call TRBJ2-2; the D is unclear. The germline V and J ends were trimmed by 3 bases and 3 bases, with 8 bases remaining between them. This CDR3 has 14 residues. In DNA form, the CDR3 reads TGTGCCAGCAGTTTGCTGGGTTACACCGGGGAGCTGTTTTTT. Amino acid sequence: CASSLLGYTGELFF.

The chain recombines TRBV6-2 or TRBV6-3 with TRBJ2-7; weak D call: TRBD2 (6 bases). CDR1 and CDR2 from the germline V gene are MNHEY and SVGEGT. Trimming stripped 6 bases from V and 0 bases from J, with 18 bases between. This CDR3 spans 16 amino acids. CDR3 loop: CASSSGVVWGSYEQYF. The CDR3 bases are TGTGCCAGCAGCTCGGGAGTGGTATGGGGCTCCTACGAGCAGTACTTC.

The chain links TRBV5-6 to TRBJ2-7, with a weak D call TRBD2 (6 bases). Germline V gene lookup returns CDR1 SGHDT and CDR2 YYEEEE. This CDR3 has 13 amino acids. Trimming cost V 7 bases and J 3 bases, with 14 bases left between them. CDR3 nucleotide sequence: TGTGCCAGCGCCTCCGGGGGTGGCTACGAGCAGTACTTC. It codes for CASASGGGYEQYF. The full variable domain, with the rest looked up from reference TRBV5-6 and TRBJ2-7, is DAGVTQSPTHLIKTRGQQVTLRCSPKSGHDTVSWYQQALGQGPQFIFQYYEEEERQRGNFPDRFSGHQFPNYSSELNVNALLLGDSALYLCASASGGGYEQYFGPGTRLTVT.

This clonotype was observed a few times. This chain joins TRBV24-1 and TRBJ2-2; TRBD1 matches at 7 bases. The CDR3 extends over 16 amino acids. Per germline, CDR1 KGHDR and CDR2 SFDVKD. Germline trimming cut 2 bases from V and 1 base from J; bases unmatched to any gene: 3. CDR3 amino acids: CATSDSGQENTGELFF. The CDR3 DNA reads TGTGCCACCAGTGATTCCGGACAGGAGAACACCGGGGAGCTGTTTTTT.

This clonotype was observed many times. The V and J genes are TRBV5-8 and TRBJ2-3, with 7 nucleotides matching TRBD2. CDR3 length: 13 amino acids. V shed 7 bases, J shed 5 bases, and the junction held 7 bases outside the gene matches. CDR1 SGHTS and CDR2 YDEGEE come from the germline V gene. CDR3 nucleotide sequence: TGTGCCAGCCGTAGGCGGGGGATAGATACGCAGTATTTT. Amino acid sequence: CASRRRGIDTQYF. The whole variable domain, remainder taken from reference TRBV5-8 and TRBJ2-3, is EAGVTQSPTHLIKTRGQQATLRCSPISGHTSVYWYQQALGLGLQFLLWYDEGEERNRGNFPPRFSGRQFPNYSSELNVNALELEDSALYLCASRRRGIDTQYFGPGTRLTVL.

In this sample, this clonotype turned up many times. The chain joins TRBV5-6 to TRBJ2-5; D is perhaps TRBD1 (5 bases). This CDR3 is 14 amino acids long. Per germline, CDR1 SGHDT and CDR2 YYEEEE. V dropped 0 bases and J dropped 2 bases, with 8 bases sitting between them. This chain's CDR3 is CASSLDRYQETQYF. CDR3 nucleotides: TGTGCCAGCAGCTTGGACAGGTATCAAGAGACCCAGTACTTC.

This clonotype was recorded many times. The chain is built from TRBV24-1 and TRBJ1-2, with a tentative D call TRBD1 (6 bases). Deletions cut 4 bases from V and 2 bases from J, with 10 bases between. CDR1 and CDR2 (germline): KGHDR, SFDVKD. The CDR3 totals 14 residues. The CDR3 is CATSDWDKNYGYTF. The CDR3 DNA reads as TGTGCCACCAGTGACTGGGACAAAAACTATGGCTACACCTTC.

Ten or more counts support this clonotype. The chain carries TRBV20-1 and TRBJ2-7; TRBD1 aligns across 9 bases. CDR3 size: 15 residues. V was pared by 1 base and J by 2 bases, with 6 bases of the junction left unmatched. Germline-derived CDR1 and CDR2 are DFQATT and SNEGSKA (reference sequence). The chain's CDR3 is CSARADRTGAYEQYF. The CDR3 coding sequence is TGCAGTGCTAGAGCGGACCGGACAGGGGCCTACGAGCAGTACTTC.

This clonotype occurred many times. The chain couples TRBV7-9 to TRBJ2-2, with TRBD1 identical over 7 bases. The CDR3 is 16 residues long. Germline CDR1 SEHNR, CDR2 FQNEAQ (reference sequence). V shed 3 bases and J 2 bases; nucleotides not matched to a gene: 6. In DNA, the CDR3 is TGTGCCAGCAGCTTTAGGGGACAGACAAACACCGGGGAGCTGTTTTTT. Translation gives CASSFRGQTNTGELFF.

This rearrangement joins TRBV7-9 to TRBJ2-1; TRBD2 aligns across 8 bases. The germline gives CDR1 SEHNR, CDR2 FQNEAQ (reference sequence). This CDR3 is 16 amino acids long. J gave up 4 bases and V 4 bases, and 9 bases lay outside the gene matches. CDR3 bases: TGTGCCAGCAGCTCCGTACTAGCGGAGAAGTACAATGAGCAGTTCTTC. This gives the protein CASSSVLAEKYNEQFF.

This clonotype was counted a few times. This sequence joins TRBV6-2 or TRBV6-3 and TRBJ2-7, with D possibly matching TRBD1 (6 bases). There are 15 residues in the CDR3. Germline-derived CDR1 and CDR2 are MNHEY and SVGEGT. The V end lost 6 bases, the J end lost 0 bases, and 15 bases lay between the germline ends. The CDR3 region has the DNA TGTGCCAGCAGCCTCCAGGGGCCTAGCTCCTACGAGCAGTACTTC. Encoded protein: CASSLQGPSSYEQYF.

There are many counts of this clonotype. The chain carries TRBV12-3 or TRBV12-4 and TRBJ1-1, with a tentative D call TRBD1 (5 bases). V was shortened by 10 bases and J by 5 bases, with 14 bases between the two germline ends. The CDR3 has 12 amino acids. The CDR3 region has the DNA TGTGCCAACCACGCCGGGGGGACTGAAGCTTTCTTT. Translated, it gives CANHAGGTEAFF.